One and the same sample provided the 23 T cell receptor beta chains below, sequenced in a study of early T cells in non-severe SARS-CoV-2 infection. MiXCR, run by TCRdb on the 5' RACE reads, gives a single entry per CDR3 protein. This table holds around 26,000 distinct CDR3 sequences, around 4.5% found once. The sample consisted of whole blood. These receptors were taken from an adult who was a healthcare worker with PCR-confirmed SARS-CoV-2 infection or an uninfected control (not recorded which).

This clonotype was detected many times. The chain has TRBV11-2 and TRBJ2-1; possible D gene TRBD2, 6 bases. The CDR3 is 13 amino acids. Germline lookup yields CDR1 SGHAT and CDR2 FQNNGV. V was pared by 7 bases and J by 2 bases, with 9 bases between. This CDR3 is CASKGTAYNEQFF. CDR3 bases: TGTGCCAGCAAAGGGACTGCCTACAATGAGCAGTTCTTC.

The table lists this clonotype with a few counts. CDR3 amino acids: CASSQGVGGNQETQYF. CDR3 coding DNA: TGCGCCAGCAGCCAAGGGGTTGGCGGAAACCAAGAGACCCAGTACTTC. The chain combines TRBV4-1 with TRBJ2-5; D remains unclear. CDR1 is MGHRA and CDR2 is YSYEKL in the germline V gene. The CDR3 is 16 residues long. Between the trimmed V and J ends, which lost 1 base and 0 bases, there was a span of 12 bases.

This clonotype was seen repeatedly, ten times or more. The chain joins TRBV9 to TRBJ1-2; D unresolved. The CDR3 contains 15 residues. The V gene lost 8 bases and the J gene lost 2 bases, with 19 bases spanning the gap. In germline, CDR1 is SGDLS, CDR2 YYNGEE. DNA of the CDR3: TGTGCCAGTGGACGGAAACCAAATCCGAACTATGGCTACACCTTC. As protein: CASGRKPNPNYGYTF.

This clonotype was detected ten times or more. The V call is TRBV6-2 or TRBV6-3, the J call TRBJ1-2; TRBD1 matches 8 bases. Looked up from germline, CDR1 is MNHEY and CDR2 is SVGEGT. The CDR3 runs 15 residues. Trimming at V came to 0 bases and at J to 5 bases, leaving 5 bases not matched to a gene. The CDR3 region is CASSYSVGQEYGYTF. The CDR3 DNA is TGTGCCAGCAGTTACTCAGTGGGACAGGAATATGGCTACACCTTC.

This clonotype was observed at least ten times. The V call is TRBV3-1, the J call TRBJ2-2, with 7 positions matching TRBD1. CDR3 length: 15 amino acids. Germline V gene data show CDR1 as LGHDT and CDR2 as YNNKEL (reference sequence). Trimming cost V 4 bases and J 1 base; bases outside gene matches: 3. CDR3 amino acids: CASSPRTGNTGELFF. CDR3 DNA sequence: TGTGCCAGCAGCCCGCGGACAGGGAACACCGGGGAGCTGTTTTTT.

Remarks on this clonotype: A clone one base away is much larger, so this may be a read error. The V and J genes are TRBV27 and TRBJ1-5; D not certain. Germline assignment: CDR1 MNHEY and CDR2 SMNVEV (reference sequence). The CDR3 consists of 16 residues. As DNA, the CDR3 is TGTGCCAGCAGCGGACTCTCTTGGTATGGCAATCCGCCCCAGCATTTT. It specifies CASSGLSWYGNPPQHF.

This clonotype was observed many times. The V gene is TRBV6-6, the J gene TRBJ2-6; D gene ambiguous. With 2 bases removed from V and 0 bases from J, the gap between germline ends came to 8 bases. This CDR3 contains 16 residues. Germline loops: CDR1 MNHNY, CDR2 SVGAGI (reference sequence). As DNA, the CDR3 is TGTGCCAGCAGTTACGTAGGGATCTCTGGGGCCAACGTCCTGACTTTC. Its protein product is CASSYVGISGANVLTF.

This clonotype has just a few counts. The gene calls are TRBV14 and TRBJ2-7; D is ambiguous. Germline loops: CDR1 SGHDN, CDR2 FVKESK. The CDR3 is 13 amino acids. Trimming took 0 bases from V and 4 from J, leaving 7 bases between them. In DNA, the CDR3 is TGTGCCAGCAGCCAAGAAACAGCTTACGAGCAGTACTTC. Amino acids: CASSQETAYEQYF.

In its sample, this clonotype was seen many times. The chain links TRBV19 to TRBJ2-7; 8 bases are shared with TRBD2. This CDR3 contains 14 residues. Germline values: CDR1 LNHDA, CDR2 SQIVND (reference sequence). V gave up 2 bases and J gave up 7 bases; unmatched junction bases: 7. The CDR3 here is CASSILAGGPEQYF. The CDR3, as DNA: TGTGCCAGTAGTATACTGGCGGGGGGACCTGAGCAGTACTTC.

This clonotype was detected ten times or more. The genes are TRBV12-3 or TRBV12-4 and TRBJ2-7; D may be TRBD1 (5 bases). Trimming removed 1 base at V and 0 bases at J, with 7 bases between. The CDR3 consists of 14 residues. In nucleotides, the CDR3 is TGTGCCAGCAGTTTAGAACAGGCCTCCTACGAGCAGTACTTC. It encodes CASSLEQASYEQYF.

At least ten counts were recorded for this clonotype. The rearrangement uses TRBV7-8 and TRBJ1-4; a possible D gene is TRBD1 (6 bases). V lost 5 bases, J lost 5 bases, and 24 bases lay in between. The germline gives CDR1 SGHVS, CDR2 FQNEAQ. The CDR3 is 18 residues long. The CDR3 here is CASSAARGPVGPNEKLFF. The CDR3, as DNA: TGTGCCAGCAGCGCGGCCAGGGGCCCAGTCGGCCCGAATGAAAAACTGTTTTTT.

The sample holds many counts of this clonotype. The chain combines TRBV2 with TRBJ2-1; D gene unclear. The germline V gene has CDR1 SNHLY and CDR2 FYNNEI. CDR3 length equals 11 residues. V was trimmed by 1 base and J by 6 bases, leaving 1 base between them. The CDR3 spells CASSEVNEQFF. Here the CDR3 DNA reads TGTGCCAGCAGTGAAGTCAATGAGCAGTTCTTC.

This chain uses TRBV28 with TRBJ1-2; a weak D match, TRBD1 (6 bases). Germline CDR1 reads MDHEN; CDR2 reads SYDVKM. The CDR3 extends over 13 amino acids. Trimming left V 6 bases short and J 5 bases short, with 13 bases between. In DNA, the CDR3 is TGTGCCAGCAGCCGGACAGCGGAATATGGCTACACCTTC. Protein sequence: CASSRTAEYGYTF.

This clonotype was observed at least ten times. The CDR3 DNA reads as TGCAGCGCTGGCCTCTGGGGTTACGAGCAGTACTTC. Its protein is CSAGLWGYEQYF. The chain carries TRBV29-1 and TRBJ2-7; D is uncertain. The V end lost 7 bases, the J end lost 4 bases, and 14 bases lay between the germline ends. CDR1 is SQVTM, CDR2 ANQGSEA, per germline. The CDR3 runs 12 residues.

This clonotype appeared many times. The genes are TRBV7-8 and TRBJ1-1; no firm D call. Germline V gene data show CDR1 as SGHVS and CDR2 as FQNEAQ. With 0 bases removed from V and 3 bases from J, the gap between germline ends came to 5 bases. The CDR3 loop spans 13 amino acids. CDR3 loop: CASSLAGHTEAFF. Written as DNA, the CDR3 is TGTGCCAGCAGCTTAGCAGGGCACACTGAAGCTTTCTTT. Variable domain in full (rest from reference TRBV7-8 and TRBJ1-1): GAGVSQSPRYKVAKRGQDVALRCDPISGHVSLFWYQQALGQGPEFLTYFQNEAQLDKSGLPSDRFFAERPEGSVSTLKIQRTQQEDSAVYLCASSLAGHTEAFFGQGTRLTVV.

This clonotype appeared many times. The gene calls are TRBV7-2 and TRBJ1-2; D may be TRBD1 (6 bases). V was shortened by 4 bases and J by 2 bases, with 14 bases between the two germline ends. The CDR3 spans 15 residues. CDR1 and CDR2 from the germline V gene are SGHTA and FQGNSA. Here the CDR3 reads CASSSQSTGNYGYTF. In nucleotides, the CDR3 is TGTGCCAGCAGCTCCCAATCGACAGGCAACTATGGCTACACCTTC.

This clonotype was detected a few times. A much larger clone sits a single nucleotide away, making a read error possible. The rearrangement uses TRBV11-2 and TRBJ2-6; tentative D call: TRBD1 (6 bases). CDR1 is SGHAT, CDR2 FQNNGV, per germline. The CDR3 consists of 17 residues. The CDR3 spells CASSLVGQPSGANFLTF. Here the CDR3 DNA reads TGTGCCAGCAGCTTAGTTGGACAGCCCTCTGGGGCCAACTTCCTGACTTTC.

The V call is TRBV2, the J call TRBJ2-5; 12 bases map to TRBD2. In germline, CDR1 is SNHLY, CDR2 FYNNEI. The CDR3 length is 17 residues. After removal of 5 bases from V and 4 bases from J, the junction contained 11 bases not matched to a gene. CDR3 protein: CASSSELLAGGPETQYF. The CDR3 DNA reads as TGTGCCAGCAGTTCCGAACTCCTAGCGGGGGGGCCAGAGACCCAGTACTTC. The full variable domain, completed using reference TRBV2 and TRBJ2-5, is EPEVTQTPSHQVTQMGQEVILRCVPISNHLYFYWYRQILGQKVEFLVSFYNNEISEKSEIFDDQFSVERPDGSNFTLKIRSTKLEDSAMYFCASSSELLAGGPETQYFGPGTRLLVL.

This clonotype occurred many times. The chain has TRBV10-3 and TRBJ1-5; 7 bases agree with TRBD1. The CDR3 covers 18 residues. Per the germline V gene, CDR1 is ENHRY and CDR2 is SYGVKD. V was pared by 0 bases and J by 0 bases, with 8 bases of the junction left unmatched. The DNA for the CDR3 is TGTGCCATCAGTGAGTCCTTGACAGGGCGGGATAGCAATCAGCCCCAGCATTTT. The encoded protein is CAISESLTGRDSNQPQHF.

This clonotype occurred many times. This chain uses TRBV4-2 with TRBJ2-7; TRBD2 aligns across 7 bases. CDR1 and CDR2 from the germline V gene are LGHNA and YNFKEQ. J lost 2 bases, V lost 1 base, and 5 bases had no gene match. CDR3 size: 15 residues. For the CDR3, the DNA is TGTGCCAGCAGCCAAGGCGGGGGAGAGGCCTACGAGCAGTACTTC. Encoded protein: CASSQGGGEAYEQYF.

The table lists this clonotype with many counts. The chain employs TRBV30 and TRBJ1-3; D remains ambiguous. Per the germline V gene, CDR1 is GTSNPN and CDR2 is SVGIG (reference sequence). The CDR3 totals 17 residues. V was pared by 1 base and J by 0 bases, with 16 bases between. CDR3 region: CAWSGWPIKSSGNTIYF. As DNA, the CDR3 is TGTGCCTGGAGTGGTTGGCCGATCAAGAGCTCTGGAAACACCATATATTTT.

This clonotype showed up many times. This chain uses TRBV6-1 with TRBJ1-2, with D uncertain. Germline CDR1 MNHNS, CDR2 SASEGT. This CDR3 comprises 12 residues. Trimming pared 3 bases from V and 13 bases from J, leaving 15 bases between. The CDR3 DNA follows: TGTGCCAGCAGTGATGCGGGGTACTTTTGCACCTTC. Its protein product is CASSDAGYFCTF.

This clonotype came up many times. The V call is TRBV7-9, the J call TRBJ1-3, with 7 positions matching TRBD1. CDR1 and CDR2 (germline): SEHNR, FQNEAQ (reference sequence). V lost 4 bases to trimming and J lost 3 bases; unmatched junction nucleotides: 6. The CDR3 is made up of 15 amino acids. The chain's CDR3 is CASSWGQKDGNTIYF. CDR3 bases: TGTGCCAGCAGCTGGGGACAGAAAGATGGAAACACCATATATTTT.